A selection of T cell receptor beta chains follows, all from one sample in a study of T cells after yellow fever vaccination. TCRdb analysed the 5' RACE reads with MiXCR anew, one entry per CDR3 protein. The repertoire includes about 300,000 distinct CDR3 sequences, around 7.3% of them detected once, and 15% to 20% sits in the top ten. The sequencing used PBMCs, collected roughly 45 days after the first yellow fever vaccination. The receptors derive from a man in his late teens or twenties who received the YFV17D yellow fever vaccine. CDR3s include the opening cysteine and the closing phenylalanine or tryptophan. A D gene is named only where the DNA matches it firmly. Only part of the rows carry a size: once, few, many, or a class if the clone is expanded.

V gene	clone size	D gene	J gene	CDR3 protein	CDR3 DNA
TRBV11-3	few	-	TRBJ2-2	CASSLVDSGELFF	TGTGCCAGCAGCTTAGTAGACAGCGGGGAGCTGTTTTTT
TRBV18	many	-	TRBJ2-1	CASSPGGNEQFF	TGTGCCAGCTCACCAGGCGGAAATGAGCAGTTCTTC
TRBV7-9	-	-	TRBJ1-5	CASSTGTGVEPQHF	TGTGCCAGCAGCACCGGGACCGGGGTTGAACCCCAGCATTTT
TRBV7-2	many	-	TRBJ2-6	CASGRNSGANVLTF	TGTGCCAGCGGACGGAACTCTGGGGCCAACGTCCTGACTTTC
TRBV7-2	few	-	TRBJ1-1	CATPLTPETLQSKLNTEAFF	TGTGCCACCCCTTTAACACCGGAGACCCTGCAGTCAAAGTTGAACACTGAAGCTTTCTTT
TRBV4-1	-	TRBD1	TRBJ1-5	CASSPHWGQTNSNQPQHF	TGCGCCAGCAGCCCGCACTGGGGACAGACTAACTCTAATCAGCCCCAGCATTTT
TRBV28	many	-	TRBJ2-1	CASRLSYNEQFF	TGTGCCAGCAGACTTAGCTACAATGAGCAGTTCTTC
TRBV12-3/TRBV12-4	-	-	TRBJ1-1	CASSFSGLNTEAFF	TGTGCCAGCAGTTTCTCAGGGTTAAACACTGAAGCTTTCTTT
TRBV5-1	-	-	TRBJ1-2	CASSLTGSTNYGYTF	TGCGCCAGCAGCTTAACAGGGTCGACTAACTATGGCTACACCTTC
TRBV20-1	-	-	TRBJ2-3	CSARGLRGAADTQYF	TGCAGTGCTAGAGGTCTGAGGGGCGCAGCAGATACGCAGTATTTT
TRBV7-2	few	-	TRBJ1-5	CASSPGDYSNQPQHF	TGTGCCAGCAGTCCTGGGGATTATAGCAATCAGCCCCAGCATTTT
TRBV5-6	few	-	TRBJ1-2	CASSVWGGGGYTF	TGTGCCAGCAGCGTCTGGGGAGGTGGCGGCTACACCTTC
TRBV7-6	-	TRBD1	TRBJ1-1	CASSRLTGGYTEAFF	TGTGCCAGCAGCCGGCTGACAGGGGGTTACACTGAAGCTTTCTTT
TRBV12-3/TRBV12-4	many	TRBD1	TRBJ2-2	CASSLALRGPGELFF	TGTGCCAGCAGTTTAGCGCTCAGGGGGCCCGGGGAGCTGTTTTTT
TRBV29-1	-	-	TRBJ2-5	CSVEDQEGTGETQYF	TGCAGCGTTGAAGATCAAGAGGGAACGGGGGAGACCCAGTACTTC
TRBV29-1	few	-	TRBJ2-2	CSVVGDTGELFF	TGCAGCGTTGTAGGAGACACCGGGGAGCTGTTTTTT
TRBV7-2	-	-	TRBJ1-2	CASSSRGTTTFIYGYTF	TGTGCCAGCAGCTCACGCGGGACAACTACATTTATCTATGGCTACACCTTC
TRBV4-2	few	-	TRBJ1-2	CASSQDRSTLLYGYTF	TGTGCCAGCAGCCAAGACCGCTCTACTCTCCTCTATGGCTACACCTTC
TRBV6-1	-	-	TRBJ1-2	CASSENRRHHGYTF	TGTGCCAGCAGTGAAAATAGGAGACACCATGGCTACACCTTC
TRBV2	few	TRBD1	TRBJ2-3	CASSGDRAARDTQYF	TGTGCCAGCAGTGGGGACAGGGCGGCCCGAGATACGCAGTATTTT
TRBV28	few	-	TRBJ1-4	CATWDGAYEKLFF	TGTGCCACCTGGGACGGGGCTTATGAAAAACTGTTTTTT
TRBV10-3	-	-	TRBJ1-2	CAISAPDSSLGYTF	TGTGCCATCAGTGCCCCGGACAGTTCCCTAGGCTACACCTTC
TRBV7-2	-	-	TRBJ1-2	CASSLPLGGYTF	TGTGCCAGCAGCTTACCCTTAGGCGGCTACACCTTC
TRBV7-8	-	TRBD1	TRBJ1-5	CASRSDRGSNQPQHF	TGTGCCAGCAGATCCGACAGGGGAAGCAATCAGCCCCAGCATTTT
TRBV5-1	many	-	TRBJ2-3	CASSVPSSTDTQYF	TGCGCCAGCAGCGTTCCCTCTAGCACAGATACGCAGTATTTT
TRBV4-1	few	-	TRBJ2-7	CASSQDGVVSEQYF	TGCGCCAGCAGCCAAGATGGGGTAGTCAGCGAGCAGTACTTC
TRBV30	many	-	TRBJ1-1	CAWRMTGPLAEAFF	TGTGCCTGGAGGATGACAGGCCCCTTGGCTGAAGCTTTCTTT
TRBV24-1	-	-	TRBJ1-1	CATRSATEAFF	TGTGCCACCCGGTCTGCCACTGAAGCTTTCTTT